This record covers a single T cell receptor (beta chain). This clonotype was detected a few times. The antigen this receptor binds is unknown. The record has no base qualities; no much larger clone is one base away. The data derive from a study of response to subunit inactivated influenza vaccine (dated by TCRdb to between 2018 and 2020). Context from the whole study: The study used deep quantitative T cell receptor repertoire profiling to track responses to a trivalent subunit inactivated influenza vaccine.

Counted from cysteine to phenylalanine, this CDR3 has 14 amino acids. Only the CDR3 DNA stays, 42 bases, in frame from base 1. V is reduced by 8 bases and J by 0 bases, leaving a spacing of 13 bases between them. Paper-wide results and their limitations: The authors suggested that each seasonal influenza vaccination may recruit only a limited number of new T cells.

Preparation of the library involved RT-PCR. The data were produced on an Illumina HiSeq 2500. TCRdb itself trimmed the public reads at Q25 with fastp, ran MiXCR and retained productive beta chains. Entries are consolidated by CDR3 protein sequence, retaining the most common genes and DNA. This sample gives just over 300,000 distinct CDR3 sequences in total; 21% of them show up just once. Clones ranked in the top ten supply roughly 10% of the sample. This TCR was sampled from a man aged 45-69 years who received an inactivated influenza vaccine. Donor details come from another sample of the same person, matched by shared clones. This sequence uses TRBV12-3 or TRBV12-4 and TRBJ1-2; perhaps TRBD1 is the D gene, with 6 bases matching. The sequencing used PBMCs from blood, collected 21 months after vaccination. The sequenced DNA is TGTGCCAGCGGTAGGGCAGGGGCTAACTATGGCTACACCTTC. Its translation reads: CASGRAGANYGYTF.